This note documents a single T cell receptor (beta chain) sequence. The source of the sample is a study of blood T cell repertoires in COVID-19. Study at large: COVID-19 samples collected from the United States, Italy and Spain covered acute and convalescent phases. From T cells, B-cell-depleted T cells, or PBMCs came the material, which was cDNA or gDNA.

Original methodology: Using reference gene primer amplification, nucleated cell counts were estimated. Libraries were prepared by immunoSEQ multiplex PCR; TCRdb keeps only in-frame clonotypes and omits some of them. V, J and clone size reflect that table, while D and trimming were determined from the DNA. The sample contains about 140,000 clones, over 75% of which appear only once. This CDR3 is built from 14 residues. Per the germline V gene, CDR1 is SNHLY and CDR2 is FYNNEI. The trim removed 4 bases at V and 2 bases at J, leaving 1 base unmatched. The TCR comes from a woman between 50 and 59 years old with acute or convalescent COVID-19. V is TRBV2 and J is TRBJ1-5; 8 bases are shared with TRBD1. The sequenced sample was peripheral blood. The CDR3 spells CASSVGQGNQPQHF. As DNA, the CDR3 is TGTGCCAGCAGTGTGGGACAGGGCAATCAGCCCCAGCATTTT.